Detailed here is one TCR beta chain. The CDR3 runs 15 residues. J lost 4 bases, V lost 4 bases, and 9 bases had no gene match. From germline, CDR1 is SGHTA and CDR2 FQGNSA. The data originate from a study of blood T cell repertoires in COVID-19. Sequenced by immunoSEQ multiplex PCR; TCRdb stores in-frame clones only, minus some. This table holds 150,000 to 200,000 clones, around 86% found once. Material: peripheral blood. This receptor was taken from a woman aged 40 to 50 with acute or convalescent COVID-19. This sequence joins TRBV7-2 and TRBJ2-5; 7 bases line up with TRBD2. This chain's CDR3 is CASSSTSQYTETQYF. The CDR3 DNA reads as TGTGCCAGCAGCTCGACTAGCCAGTATACAGAGACCCAGTACTTC. The full variable domain, with the rest looked up from reference TRBV7-2 and TRBJ2-5, is GAGVSQSPSNKVTEKGKDVELRCDPISGHTALYWYRQSLGQGLEFLIYFQGNSAPDKSGLPSDRFSAERTGGSVSTLTIQRTQQEDSAVYLCASSSTSQYTETQYFGPGTRLLVL.